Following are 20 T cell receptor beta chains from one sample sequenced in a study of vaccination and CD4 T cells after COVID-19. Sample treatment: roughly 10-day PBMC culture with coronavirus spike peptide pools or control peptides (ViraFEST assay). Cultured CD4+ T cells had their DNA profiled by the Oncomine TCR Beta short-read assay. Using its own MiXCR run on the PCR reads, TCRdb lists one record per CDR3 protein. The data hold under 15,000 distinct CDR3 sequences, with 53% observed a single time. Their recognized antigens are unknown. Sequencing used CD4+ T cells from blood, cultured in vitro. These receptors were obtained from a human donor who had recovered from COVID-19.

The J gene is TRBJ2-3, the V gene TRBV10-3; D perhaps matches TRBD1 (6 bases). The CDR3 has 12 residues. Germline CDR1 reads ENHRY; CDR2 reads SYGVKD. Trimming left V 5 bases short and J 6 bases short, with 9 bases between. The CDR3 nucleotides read TGTGCCATCAGTAGTGACAGGGATACGCAGTATTTT. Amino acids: CAISSDRDTQYF.

This chain's CDR3 is CATSDWTVSYGYTF. The DNA of the CDR3 is TGTGCCACCAGTGACTGGACGGTTAGCTATGGCTACACCTTC. The chain recombines TRBV24-1 with TRBJ1-2, with D hard to call. The germline gives CDR1 KGHDR, CDR2 SFDVKD. V lost 4 bases to trimming and J lost 4 bases, with 12 bases between them. The CDR3 has 14 amino acids.

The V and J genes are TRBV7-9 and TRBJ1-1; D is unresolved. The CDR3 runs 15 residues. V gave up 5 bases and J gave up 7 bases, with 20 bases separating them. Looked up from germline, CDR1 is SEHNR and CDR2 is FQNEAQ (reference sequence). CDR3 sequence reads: CASSVLATRGSEAFF. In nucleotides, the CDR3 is TGTGCCAGCAGCGTCCTGGCTACCCGGGGTAGTGAAGCTTTCTTT.

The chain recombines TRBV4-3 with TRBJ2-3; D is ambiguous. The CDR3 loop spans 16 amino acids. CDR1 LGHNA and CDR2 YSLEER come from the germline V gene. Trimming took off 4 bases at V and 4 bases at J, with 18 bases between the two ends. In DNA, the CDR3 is TGCGCCAGCAGCCGATCGTCAGTAGCCTTTGCAGATACGCAGTATTTT. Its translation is CASSRSSVAFADTQYF.

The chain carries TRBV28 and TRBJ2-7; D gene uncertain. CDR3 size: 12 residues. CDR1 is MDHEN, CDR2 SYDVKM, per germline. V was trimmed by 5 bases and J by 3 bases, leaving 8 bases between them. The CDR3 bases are TGTGCCAGCAGTCCCAACAGCTACGAGCAGTACTTC. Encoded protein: CASSPNSYEQYF.

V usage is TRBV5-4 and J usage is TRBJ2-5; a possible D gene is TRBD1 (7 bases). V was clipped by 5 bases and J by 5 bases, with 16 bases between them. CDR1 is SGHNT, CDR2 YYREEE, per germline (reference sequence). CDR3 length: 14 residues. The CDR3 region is CASSLTGAGETQYF. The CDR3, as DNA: TGTGCCAGCAGTTTAACAGGGGCGGGGGAGACCCAGTACTTC. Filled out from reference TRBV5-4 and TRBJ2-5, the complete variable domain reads ETGVTQSPTHLIKTRGQQVTLRCSSQSGHNTVSWYQQALGQGPQFIFQYYREEENGRGNFPPRFSGLQFPNYSSELNVNALELDDSALYLCASSLTGAGETQYFGPGTRLLVL.

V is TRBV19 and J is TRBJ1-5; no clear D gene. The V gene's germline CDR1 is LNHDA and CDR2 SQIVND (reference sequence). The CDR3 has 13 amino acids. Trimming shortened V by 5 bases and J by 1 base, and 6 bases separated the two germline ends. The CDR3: CASSLASNQPQHF. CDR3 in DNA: TGTGCCAGTAGTTTGGCAAGCAATCAGCCCCAGCATTTT.

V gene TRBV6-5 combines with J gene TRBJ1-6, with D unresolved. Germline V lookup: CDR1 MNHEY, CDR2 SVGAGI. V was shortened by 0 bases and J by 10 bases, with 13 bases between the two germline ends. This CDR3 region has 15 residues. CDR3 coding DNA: TGTGCCAGCAGTTACTCGGGAGGGAGTGGATCACCCCTCCACTTT. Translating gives CASSYSGGSGSPLHF.

The CDR3 sequence: CASSSLKRGGIETQYF. DNA of the CDR3: TGTGCCAGCAGCTCTCTCAAGCGGGGGGGAATAGAGACCCAGTACTTC. The chain is built from TRBV7-2 and TRBJ2-5; TRBD2 aligns across 10 bases. The CDR3 runs 16 residues. V shed 4 bases, J shed 4 bases, and the junction held 9 bases outside the gene matches. The V gene's germline CDR1 is SGHTA and CDR2 FQGNSA.

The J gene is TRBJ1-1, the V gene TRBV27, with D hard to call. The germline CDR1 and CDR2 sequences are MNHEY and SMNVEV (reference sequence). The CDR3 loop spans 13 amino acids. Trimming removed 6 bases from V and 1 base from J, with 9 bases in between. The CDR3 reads CASRRAGNTEAFF. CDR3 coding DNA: TGTGCCAGCAGGAGGGCAGGGAACACTGAAGCTTTCTTT.

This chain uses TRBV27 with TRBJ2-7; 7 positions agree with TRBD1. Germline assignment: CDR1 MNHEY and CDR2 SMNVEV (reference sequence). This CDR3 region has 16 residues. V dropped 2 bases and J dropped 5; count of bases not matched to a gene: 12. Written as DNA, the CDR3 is TGTGCCAGCAGTTTAACGGGGACAGACGATCTTCACGAGCAGTACTTC. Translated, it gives CASSLTGTDDLHEQYF.

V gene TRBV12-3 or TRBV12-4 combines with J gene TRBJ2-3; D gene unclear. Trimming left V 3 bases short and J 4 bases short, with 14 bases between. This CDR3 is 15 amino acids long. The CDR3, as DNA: TGTGCCAGCAGTTTGGCCGTACCGCGCTCAGATACGCAGTATTTT. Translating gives CASSLAVPRSDTQYF.

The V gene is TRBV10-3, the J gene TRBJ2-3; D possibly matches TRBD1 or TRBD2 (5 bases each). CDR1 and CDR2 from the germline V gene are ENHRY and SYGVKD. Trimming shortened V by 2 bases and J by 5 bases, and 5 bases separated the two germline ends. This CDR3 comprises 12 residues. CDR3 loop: CAISEGGDTQYF. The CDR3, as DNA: TGTGCCATCAGTGAGGGGGGAGATACGCAGTATTTT.

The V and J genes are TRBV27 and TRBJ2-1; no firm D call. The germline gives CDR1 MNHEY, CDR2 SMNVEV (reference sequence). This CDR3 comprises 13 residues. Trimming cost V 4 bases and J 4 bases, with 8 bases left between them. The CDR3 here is CASSSFPYNEQFF. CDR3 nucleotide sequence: TGTGCCAGCAGTTCTTTCCCATACAATGAGCAGTTCTTC.

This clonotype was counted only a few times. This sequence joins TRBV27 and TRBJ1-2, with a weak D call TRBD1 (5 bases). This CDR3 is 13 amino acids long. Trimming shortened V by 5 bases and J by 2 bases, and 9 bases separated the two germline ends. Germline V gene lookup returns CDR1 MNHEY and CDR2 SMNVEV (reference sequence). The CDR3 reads CASSQDKNYGYTF. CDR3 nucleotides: TGTGCCAGCAGTCAGGACAAGAACTATGGCTACACCTTC.

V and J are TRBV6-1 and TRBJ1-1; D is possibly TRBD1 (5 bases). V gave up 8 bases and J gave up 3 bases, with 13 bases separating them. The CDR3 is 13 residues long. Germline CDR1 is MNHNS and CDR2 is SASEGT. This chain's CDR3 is CASGAGTHTEAFF. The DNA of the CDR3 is TGTGCCAGCGGGGCTGGGACGCACACTGAAGCTTTCTTT.

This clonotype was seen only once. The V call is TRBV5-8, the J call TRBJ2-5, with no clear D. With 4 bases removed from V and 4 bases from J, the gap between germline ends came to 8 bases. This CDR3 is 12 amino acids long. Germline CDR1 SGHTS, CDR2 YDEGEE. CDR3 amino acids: CASSPRRETQYF. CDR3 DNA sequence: TGTGCCAGCAGCCCTCGGAGAGAGACCCAGTACTTC.

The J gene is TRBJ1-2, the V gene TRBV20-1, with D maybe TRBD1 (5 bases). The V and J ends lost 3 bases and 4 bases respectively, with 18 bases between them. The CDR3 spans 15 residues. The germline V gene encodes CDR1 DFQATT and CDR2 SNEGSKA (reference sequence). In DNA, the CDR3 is TGCAGTGCTAGGGATCGGCAGGGCGCGGGCTATGGCTACACCTTC. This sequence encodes CSARDRQGAGYGYTF.

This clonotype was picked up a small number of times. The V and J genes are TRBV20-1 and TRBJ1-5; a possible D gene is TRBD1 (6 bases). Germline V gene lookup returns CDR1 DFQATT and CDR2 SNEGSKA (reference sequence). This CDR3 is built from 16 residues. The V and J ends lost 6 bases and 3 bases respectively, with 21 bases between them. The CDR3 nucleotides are TGCAGTGCCCCAGGACCGGGACATAACTTCAATCAGCCCCAGCATTTT. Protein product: CSAPGPGHNFNQPQHF.

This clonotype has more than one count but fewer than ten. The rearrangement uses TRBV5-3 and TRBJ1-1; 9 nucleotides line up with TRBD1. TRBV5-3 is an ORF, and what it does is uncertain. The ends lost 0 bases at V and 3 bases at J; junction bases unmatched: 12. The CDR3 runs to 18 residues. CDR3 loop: CARSLEGTGGRKDTEAFF. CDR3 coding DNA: TGTGCCAGAAGCTTGGAAGGTACAGGGGGCCGGAAGGACACTGAAGCTTTCTTT.